One and the same sample provided the 6 T cell receptor beta chains below, sequenced in a study of response to subunit inactivated influenza vaccine. TCRdb reprocessed the RT-PCR reads via MiXCR and lists one record per CDR3 protein. Of more than 700,000 distinct CDR3 sequences listed, 21% were seen once; the top ten hold roughly 10%. The sequencing here drew on PBMCs from blood, taken around 5 days after vaccination. Receptors originate from a man between 45 and 60 years old who received an inactivated influenza vaccine.

The rearrangement links TRBV5-4 to TRBJ2-1, with TRBD2 matching 7 bases. The trim removed 4 bases at V and 1 base at J, leaving 8 bases unmatched. Looked up from germline, CDR1 is SGHNT and CDR2 is YYREEE (reference sequence). The length of the CDR3 is 16 residues. The CDR3 region is CASSGGGAASYNEQFF. CDR3 DNA: TGTGCCAGCAGCGGGGGGGGAGCGGCATCCTACAATGAGCAGTTCTTC. The full variable domain, rest sourced from reference TRBV5-4 and TRBJ2-1, is ETGVTQSPTHLIKTRGQQVTLRCSSQSGHNTVSWYQQALGQGPQFIFQYYREEENGRGNFPPRFSGLQFPNYSSELNVNALELDDSALYLCASSGGGAASYNEQFFGPGTRLTVL.

The V call is TRBV5-5, the J call TRBJ2-5, with 7 bases lining up with TRBD2. This CDR3 spans 14 amino acids. Trimming at V came to 3 bases and at J to 5 bases, leaving 7 bases not matched to a gene. Germline CDR1 SGHKS, CDR2 YYEKEE (reference sequence). The CDR3 sequence: CASSYRTSRETQYF. The CDR3 region has the DNA TGTGCCAGCAGCTATCGGACTAGTCGGGAGACCCAGTACTTC.

This clonotype was detected a few times. The chain recombines TRBV20-1 with TRBJ2-1; 12 bases fit TRBD2. Germline V gives CDR1 DFQATT, CDR2 SNEGSKA (reference sequence). The CDR3 is 16 residues long. Trimming took 6 bases from V and 2 from J; bases not matched to a gene: 8. As DNA, the CDR3 is TGCAGTGCCTTGACTAGCGGGAGAGCCCCCTACAATGAGCAGTTCTTC. Protein sequence: CSALTSGRAPYNEQFF.

This clonotype was counted ten times or more. V usage is TRBV5-6 and J usage is TRBJ2-2; 7 bases are shared with TRBD1. Trimming at V came to 0 bases and at J to 4 bases, leaving 3 bases not matched to a gene. Germline V gene data show CDR1 as SGHDT and CDR2 as YYEEEE. The CDR3 runs 15 residues. This CDR3 is CASSLDRGITGELFF. Here the CDR3 DNA reads TGTGCCAGCAGCTTGGACAGGGGAATCACCGGGGAGCTGTTTTTT.

The chain couples TRBV23-1 to TRBJ2-7, with unresolved D. TRBV23-1 is classed as an ORF, of uncertain function. This CDR3 has 16 residues. Trimming stripped 4 bases from V and 2 bases from J, with 18 bases between. The CDR3 is CASSLRSDSQPYEQYF. The CDR3 DNA reads as TGCGCCAGCAGTCTTCGTTCAGATTCTCAGCCCTACGAGCAGTACTTC.

The chain is built from TRBV5-1 and TRBJ1-3; 9 positions agree with TRBD1. Germline values: CDR1 SGHRS, CDR2 YFSETQ. The CDR3 loop spans 14 amino acids. The ends lost 2 bases at V and 10 bases at J; junction bases unmatched: 7. The CDR3 DNA is TGCGCCAGCAGCTTTTCTGGACAGGGGAAGACCATATATTTT. Translated, it gives CASSFSGQGKTIYF.